The TCR beta chain under discussion was sequenced for a study of identical twins. General study results and limits: Not following the same donors, the study drew its conclusions from cross-sectional statistical analysis.

CDR3 length: 11 residues. V was clipped by 3 bases and J by 10 bases, with 13 bases between them. Germline V gene data show CDR1 as DFQATT and CDR2 as SNEGSKA (reference sequence). Comments on this clonotype: The target antigen is unknown.

TCRdb re-derived calls from the 5' RACE reads in MiXCR, one entry per CDR3 protein. Here the sample spans approximately 680,000 distinct CDR3 sequences, under 8.5% being singletons. This sample was also put to use in a study of yellow fever vaccine responses in identical twins.

Sequences were obtained from PBMCs. This receptor was identified in a woman aged 18-29 years in good health. This chain links TRBV20-1 with TRBJ2-7, with unresolved D. Here the CDR3 reads CSARIFDTQYV. In DNA, the CDR3 is TGCAGTGCTAGGATCTTCGACACCCAGTACGTC.